This T cell receptor (beta chain) appears in the sequencing data of a study of T cell repertoires in cytomegalovirus infection. Per the germline V gene, CDR1 is KGHDR and CDR2 is SFDVKD. This CDR3 has 14 residues. Trimming pared 5 bases from V and 5 bases from J, leaving 12 bases between. TCRdb independently ran MiXCR on the reads; one entry per CDR3 protein. The sample lists 480,000 or so distinct CDR3 sequences, around 11% occurring once. This clonotype was observed a few times. The genes are TRBV24-1 and TRBJ1-5; D call uncertain. Sequencing was done on a sample of PBMCs. The origin of this receptor is a human donor in good health (CMV status not recorded). Some clones in this sample may be carry-over from other donors' samples. DNA for the CDR3: TGTGCCACCAGTGCCTCGTGGTCCCATCAGCCCCAGCATTTT. It encodes CATSASWSHQPQHF.